These 13 T cell receptor beta chains share one sample of origin, sequenced in a study of blood T cell repertoires in COVID-19. Only in-frame clones appear in the TCRdb table, and some are missing; sequencing was by immunoSEQ multiplex PCR. This table has tens of thousands of clones, over 80% appearing once. The sample taken for sequencing was peripheral blood. All receptors derive from a man in his 70s with acute or convalescent COVID-19.

This sequence joins TRBV6-6 and TRBJ2-7, with 9 bases identical to TRBD1. Germline CDR1 reads MNHNY; CDR2 reads SVGAGI (reference sequence). V trimming: 5 bases; J trimming: 2 bases; junction bases outside the gene matches: 13. The CDR3 extends over 17 amino acids. The CDR3 loop is CASSPLALGQGTYEQYF. The CDR3 DNA reads TGTGCCAGCAGTCCCCTTGCGCTGGGACAGGGAACCTACGAGCAGTACTTC.

The genes are TRBV27 and TRBJ2-4, with D perhaps matching TRBD2 (6 bases). Germline CDR1 reads MNHEY; CDR2 reads SMNVEV (reference sequence). This CDR3 spans 16 amino acids. V was trimmed by 7 bases and J by 6 bases, leaving 22 bases between them. CDR3 bases: TGTGCCAGCACCCCGTCGGGAGACATACGTGGAAACATTCAGTACTTC. Protein sequence: CASTPSGDIRGNIQYF.

The DNA of the CDR3 is TGCGCCAGCAGCTTGATCGGGGTCGGGGGGAACACTGAAGCTTTCTTT. Translated: CASSLIGVGGNTEAFF. The chain has TRBV5-1 and TRBJ1-1, with D maybe TRBD1 (5 bases). Germline assignment: CDR1 SGHRS and CDR2 YFSETQ. This CDR3 has 16 amino acids. V was trimmed by 1 base and J by 1 base, leaving 14 bases between them. The variable domain in full, completed from reference TRBV5-1 and TRBJ1-1, reads KAGVTQTPRYLIKTRGQQVTLSCSPISGHRSVSWYQQTPGQGLQFLFEYFSETQRNKGNFPGRFSGRQFSNSRSEMNVSTLELGDSALYLCASSLIGVGGNTEAFFGQGTRLTVV.

The chain recombines TRBV7-2 with TRBJ1-2, with TRBD1 identical over 7 bases. Germline CDR1 reads SGHTA; CDR2 reads FQGNSA. The V gene end was trimmed by 5 bases and the J gene end by 4 bases; junction bases not matched to a gene: 10. CDR3 size: 15 residues. CDR3 DNA: TGTGCCAGCAGCCCAACCCCGGGACAGTTCTATGGCTACACCTTC. Translation: CASSPTPGQFYGYTF.

The chain is built from TRBV5-5 and TRBJ1-1; maybe TRBD1 (6 bases). The CDR3 spans 14 residues. Trimming shortened V by 4 bases and J by 3 bases, and 13 bases separated the two germline ends. Germline V gene sequence: CDR1 SGHKS, CDR2 YYEKEE (reference sequence). This chain's CDR3 is CASSRTTGYTEAFF. The CDR3 DNA sequence: TGTGCCAGCAGCAGAACCACAGGGTACACTGAAGCTTTCTTT.

The chain recombines TRBV7-9 with TRBJ1-4, with D perhaps TRBD1 (5 bases). The CDR3 covers 13 residues. Germline V gene lookup returns CDR1 SEHNR and CDR2 FQNEAQ (reference sequence). Trimming cost V 5 bases and J 6 bases, with 10 bases left between them. As DNA, the CDR3 is TGTGCCAGCAGCCCCGGACACGATGAAAAACTGTTTTTT. As protein: CASSPGHDEKLFF.

This clone was detected a few times. The chain links TRBV5-6 to TRBJ1-2; TRBD1 agrees at 9 bases. V shed 0 bases, J shed 4 bases, and the junction held 16 bases outside the gene matches. Germline values: CDR1 SGHDT, CDR2 YYEEEE. The length of the CDR3 is 19 residues. The CDR3 DNA reads as TGTGCCAGCAGCTTGGGCGGAAACGGTCGGGACAGGGTTGCCTATGGCTACACCTTC. Translating gives CASSLGGNGRDRVAYGYTF.

The genes are TRBV5-1 and TRBJ1-2; D may be TRBD1 (5 bases). CDR3 length: 15 amino acids. Germline V gene lookup returns CDR1 SGHRS and CDR2 YFSETQ. The V end lost 4 bases, the J end lost 5 bases, and 18 bases lay between the germline ends. CDR3 sequence: CASSLSQGVFYGYTF. CDR3 coding DNA: TGCGCCAGCAGCCTCAGTCAGGGTGTTTTTTATGGCTACACCTTC.

This chain links TRBV7-6 with TRBJ2-7; 10 bases are a match to TRBD1. Looked up from germline, CDR1 is SGHVS and CDR2 is FNYEAQ. The CDR3 spans 15 residues. Trimming cost V 4 bases and J 7 bases; bases outside gene matches: 10. CDR3 protein: CASSSSTGGPEEQYF. CDR3 coding DNA: TGTGCCAGCAGCTCTTCGACAGGGGGCCCTGAGGAGCAGTACTTC.

The V call is TRBV6-1, the J call TRBJ2-3, with TRBD2 matching over 7 bases. The ends lost 0 bases at V and 10 bases at J; junction bases unmatched: 4. This CDR3 has 13 amino acids. The germline V gene encodes CDR1 MNHNS and CDR2 SASEGT. CDR3 amino acids: CASSEARGSSQYF. The CDR3 coding sequence is TGTGCCAGCAGTGAAGCGCGGGGGTCTTCGCAGTATTTT.

The genes are TRBV6-6 and TRBJ1-2; TRBD1 agrees at 9 bases. V shed 6 bases and J 1 base; nucleotides not matched to a gene: 9. This CDR3 contains 16 residues. The V gene's germline CDR1 is MNHNY and CDR2 SVGAGI (reference sequence). CDR3 sequence: CASSPGQGANNYGYTF. CDR3 bases: TGTGCCAGCAGCCCGGGACAGGGCGCAAATAACTATGGCTACACCTTC.

This clone has just one count. The chain has TRBV5-1 and TRBJ2-5, with 8 bases that match TRBD2. This CDR3 region has 15 residues. The J segment lost 1 base and the V segment lost 6 bases, leaving 8 bases of the junction unmatched. Germline assignment: CDR1 SGHRS and CDR2 YFSETQ. CDR3: CASKQLAAPQETQYF. In nucleotides, the CDR3 is TGCGCCAGCAAACAACTAGCGGCCCCCCAAGAGACCCAGTACTTC.

The V and J genes are TRBV7-8 and TRBJ1-6; D uncertain. From germline, CDR1 is SGHVS and CDR2 FQNEAQ. Trimming took 0 bases from V and 10 from J, leaving 10 bases between them. This CDR3 has 14 residues. This CDR3 is CASSLASAGSPLHF. CDR3 bases: TGTGCCAGCAGCTTAGCAAGTGCGGGCTCACCCCTCCACTTT. The whole variable domain, filled in from reference TRBV7-8 and TRBJ1-6, reads GAGVSQSPRYKVAKRGQDVALRCDPISGHVSLFWYQQALGQGPEFLTYFQNEAQLDKSGLPSDRFFAERPEGSVSTLKIQRTQQEDSAVYLCASSLASAGSPLHFGNGTRLTVT.